This T cell receptor (beta chain) emerged from a study of T cells in Graves' hyperthyroidism and ophthalmopathy. Background on the study: Peripheral blood was collected at initial diagnosis, before any treatment. Study observations and caveats: Ophthalmopathy was identified by the model a median about 6.4 months ahead of onset. Clonotypes that were expanded in thyroid above 0.001 mostly appeared in blood too.

About this clonotype itself: Its antigen is not identified.

Germline lookup yields CDR1 SNHLY and CDR2 FYNNEI. The CDR3 runs to 17 residues. V lost 0 bases and J lost 1; bases outside the gene matches: 7. Amplification of TCR beta CDR3 regions was performed using RNA transcripts as template. The study used the HTBI primer set for a first-round RT-PCR of the TCR CDR3. A single record per CDR3 protein comes from TCRdb applying MiXCR to the multiplex PCR reads. Of hundreds of thousands of distinct CDR3 sequences listed, about 20% were seen once; the top ten hold under 65%. PBMCs were collected from a roughly 9.7 ml volume of fresh peripheral blood. This sequence was found in a man aged 25 to 45 with Graves' ophthalmopathy. Sequencing input: blood. The chain couples TRBV2 to TRBJ2-3; TRBD2 agrees at 7 bases. The CDR3 loop is CASSEALAGVGTDTQYF. The DNA for the CDR3 is TGTGCCAGCAGTGAAGCGCTGGCGGGAGTGGGCACAGATACGCAGTATTTT.